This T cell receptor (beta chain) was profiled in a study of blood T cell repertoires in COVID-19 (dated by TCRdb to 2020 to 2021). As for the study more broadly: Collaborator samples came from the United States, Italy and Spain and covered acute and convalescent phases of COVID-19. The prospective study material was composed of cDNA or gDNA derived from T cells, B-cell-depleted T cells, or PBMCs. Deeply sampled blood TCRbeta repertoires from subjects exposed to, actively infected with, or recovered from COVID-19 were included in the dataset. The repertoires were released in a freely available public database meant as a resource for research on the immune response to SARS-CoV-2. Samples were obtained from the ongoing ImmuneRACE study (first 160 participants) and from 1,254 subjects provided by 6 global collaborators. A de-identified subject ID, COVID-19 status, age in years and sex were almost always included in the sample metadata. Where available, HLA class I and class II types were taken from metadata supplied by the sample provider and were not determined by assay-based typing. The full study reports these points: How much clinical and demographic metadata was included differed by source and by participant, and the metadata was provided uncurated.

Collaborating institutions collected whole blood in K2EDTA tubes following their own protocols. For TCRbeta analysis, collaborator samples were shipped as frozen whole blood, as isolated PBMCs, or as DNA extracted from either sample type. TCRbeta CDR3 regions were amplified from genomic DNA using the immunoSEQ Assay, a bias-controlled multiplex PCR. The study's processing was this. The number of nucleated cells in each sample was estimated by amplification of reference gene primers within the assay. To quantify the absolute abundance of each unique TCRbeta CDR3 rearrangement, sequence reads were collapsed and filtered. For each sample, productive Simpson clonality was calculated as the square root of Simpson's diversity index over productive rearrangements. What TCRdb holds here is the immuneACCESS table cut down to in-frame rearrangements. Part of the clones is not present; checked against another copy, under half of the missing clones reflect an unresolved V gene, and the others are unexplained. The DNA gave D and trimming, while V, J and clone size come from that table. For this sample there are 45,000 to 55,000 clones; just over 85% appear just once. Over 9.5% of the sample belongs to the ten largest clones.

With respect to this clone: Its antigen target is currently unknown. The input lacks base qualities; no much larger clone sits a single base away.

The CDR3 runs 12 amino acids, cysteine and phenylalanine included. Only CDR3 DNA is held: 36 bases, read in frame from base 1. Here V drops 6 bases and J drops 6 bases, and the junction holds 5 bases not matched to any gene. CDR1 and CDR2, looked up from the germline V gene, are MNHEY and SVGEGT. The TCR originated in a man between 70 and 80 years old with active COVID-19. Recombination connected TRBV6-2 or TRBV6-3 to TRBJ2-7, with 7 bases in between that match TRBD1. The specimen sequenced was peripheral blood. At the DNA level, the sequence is TGTGCCAGCAGCAATGACAGGGCCGAGCAGTACTTC. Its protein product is CASSNDRAEQYF.